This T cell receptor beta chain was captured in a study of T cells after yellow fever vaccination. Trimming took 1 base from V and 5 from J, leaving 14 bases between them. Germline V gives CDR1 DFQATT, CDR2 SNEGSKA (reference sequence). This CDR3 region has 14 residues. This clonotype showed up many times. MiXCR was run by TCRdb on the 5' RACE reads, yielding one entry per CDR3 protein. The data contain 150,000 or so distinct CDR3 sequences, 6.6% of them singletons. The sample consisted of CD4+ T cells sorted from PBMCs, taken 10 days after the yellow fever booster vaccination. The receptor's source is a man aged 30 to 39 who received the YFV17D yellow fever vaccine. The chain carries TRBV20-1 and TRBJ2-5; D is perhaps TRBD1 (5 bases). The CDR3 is CSARGAGQVETQYF. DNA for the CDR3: TGCAGTGCTAGAGGGGCCGGACAAGTGGAGACCCAGTACTTC.